The rows below give T cell receptor beta chains drawn from one sample of a study of graft-versus-host responses after intestinal transplantation. Clones were read by immunoSEQ multiplex PCR, and TCRdb kept only the in-frame ones, dropping some. The repertoire holds under 65,000 clones, with 90% to 95% as singletons. Which antigens these TCRs recognize remains unknown. The source material was unstimulated CD4+ T cells sorted from spleen or lymph node cells, sampled before transplant. All receptors come from a human donor who was the organ donor for an intestinal transplant. The CDR3 runs from the conserved cysteine through the conserved F or W. The D gene is left open where the match is weak. Some rows mark clone size as missing; the rest say once, few, many or name a class of expanded clone.

d_call | j_call | v_call | clone_size | cdr3_nt | cdr3_aa
NA | TRBJ2-2 | TRBV7-3 | NA | TGTGCCAGCAGCTTTGGGAACACCGGGGAGCTGTTTTTT | CASSFGNTGELFF
TRBD1 | TRBJ2-7 | TRBV10-3 | NA | TGTGCCATCATGAGAGACAGGGAGCGCGAGCAGTACTTC | CAIMRDREREQYF
NA | TRBJ1-1 | TRBV6-6 | few | TGTGCCAGCAGTTACCCCAGGGAAGCTTTCTTT | CASSYPREAFF
NA | TRBJ1-1 | TRBV7-9 | NA | TGTGCCAGCACCACACTTTTGGGCGGATTGAACACTGAAGCTTTCTTT | CASTTLLGGLNTEAFF
NA | TRBJ1-6 | TRBV6-5 | NA | TGTGCCAGCGGCAGGCTCAATTCATCCCTCCACTTT | CASGRLNSSLHF
TRBD1 | TRBJ1-3 | TRBV6-5 | NA | TGTGCCAGCAGTTACGGGGGGACAGGGTCGGGAAACACCATATATTTT | CASSYGGTGSGNTIYF
TRBD2 | TRBJ2-7 | TRBV27 | once | TGTGCCAGCAGCTCTAGCGGGGGCCTCTCCTACGAGCAGTACTTC | CASSSSGGLSYEQYF
NA | TRBJ1-2 | TRBV19 | NA | TGTGCCAGTAGTCCTCACTTCGCAGGGGCCTATGGCTACACCTTC | CASSPHFAGAYGYTF
NA | TRBJ2-1 | TRBV6-5 | NA | TGTGCCAGCAGGCGGAAGGGCAATGAGCAGTTCTTC | CASRRKGNEQFF
NA | TRBJ2-7 | TRBV4-2 | NA | TGTGCCAGCAGCCATCCGGGAACCGACGAGCAGTACTTC | CASSHPGTDEQYF
NA | TRBJ1-5 | TRBV19 | NA | TGTGCCAGTAGTATAGGTCCTGGCAATCAGCCCCAGCATTTT | CASSIGPGNQPQHF
TRBD2 | TRBJ2-3 | TRBV7-8 | NA | TGTGCCAGCAGCTTAGCTCGGATCTCTAGCGGGGGGGCCGCAGATACGCAGTATTTT | CASSLARISSGGAADTQYF
NA | TRBJ1-2 | TRBV25-1 | once | TGTGCCAGCAGTGATTCCTCCTTTGGAGGGGTCTGGGGGATTGGCTACACCTTC | CASSDSSFGGVWGIGYTF
NA | TRBJ1-1 | TRBV20-1 | NA | TGCAGTGCTAGGAGTACAGATGAAGCTTTCTTT | CSARSTDEAFF
NA | TRBJ1-4 | TRBV11-2 | NA | TGTGCCAGCAGCTTAGAGGGGAGGGGTAATGAAAAACTGTTTTTT | CASSLEGRGNEKLFF
NA | TRBJ1-5 | TRBV4-1 | NA | TGCGCCAGCAGCCTTCGGGAGAGTAGTCAGCCCCAGCATTTT | CASSLRESSQPQHF